Listed here are 28 T cell receptor beta chains from one sample, sequenced in a study of cytomegalovirus exposure and HLA in healthy donors. Primers for the PCR totalled 60 Vbeta and 13 Jbeta. Data came from immunoSEQ multiplex PCR; TCRdb stores just in-frame clones and leaves some out. The data hold around 130,000 clones, with around 80% observed a single time. Sequencing used PBMCs. Source of these receptors: a boy under 10 years old in good health and CMV-seronegative.

The V and J genes are TRBV9 and TRBJ2-2, with D possibly TRBD1 on 6 matching bases. This CDR3 has 13 amino acids. Trimming cost V 1 base and J 5 bases, with 6 bases left between them. Germline V gene sequence: CDR1 SGDLS, CDR2 YYNGEE. The CDR3 reads CASSVQGTGELFF. The CDR3 bases are TGTGCCAGCAGCGTACAGGGGACCGGGGAGCTGTTTTTT.

This clone was observed a handful of times. This chain links TRBV5-4 with TRBJ1-3, with a possible D match to TRBD1 (5 bases). This CDR3 is built from 15 residues. V lost 6 bases, J lost 1 base, and 14 bases lay in between. Germline-derived CDR1 and CDR2 are SGHNT and YYREEE (reference sequence). In DNA form, the CDR3 reads TGTGCCAGCACCAACGGAGGGGATTCTGGAAACACCATATATTTT. Protein sequence: CASTNGGDSGNTIYF. Full variable domain (outside the CDR3, taken from reference TRBV5-4 and TRBJ1-3): ETGVTQSPTHLIKTRGQQVTLRCSSQSGHNTVSWYQQALGQGPQFIFQYYREEENGRGNFPPRFSGLQFPNYSSELNVNALELDDSALYLCASTNGGDSGNTIYFGEGSWLTVV.

The chain recombines TRBV27 with TRBJ2-3, with 7 bases aligning to TRBD2. With 4 bases clipped from V and 1 base from J, the junction kept 5 bases outside the gene matches. This CDR3 has 15 residues. Per the germline V gene, CDR1 is MNHEY and CDR2 is SMNVEV (reference sequence). In nucleotides, the CDR3 is TGTGCCAGCAGTTCACCTAGCGGCCGCACAGATACGCAGTATTTT. This codes for CASSSPSGRTDTQYF.

In this sample, this clone turned up a few times. This chain joins TRBV21-1 and TRBJ1-5; TRBD1 is the table's D call, not checked against the DNA. TRBV21-1 is deemed a pseudogene. CDR3 length: 12 amino acids. This CDR3 is CASRQGNQPQHF. The DNA for the CDR3 is TGTGCCAGCAGACAGGGCAATCAGCCCCAGCATTTT.

This clone has more than one count but fewer than ten. This rearrangement joins TRBV5-1 to TRBJ1-4; no definite D call. Trimming stripped 2 bases from V and 8 bases from J, with 13 bases between. The CDR3 spans 14 residues. Germline assignment: CDR1 SGHRS and CDR2 YFSETQ. CDR3 in DNA: TGCGCCAGCAGCTTAGGCCCGGAGGACGAAAAACTGTTTTTT. This gives the protein CASSLGPEDEKLFF. Using reference TRBV5-1 and TRBJ1-4 for the parts outside the CDR3, the full variable domain is KAGVTQTPRYLIKTRGQQVTLSCSPISGHRSVSWYQQTPGQGLQFLFEYFSETQRNKGNFPGRFSGRQFSNSRSEMNVSTLELGDSALYLCASSLGPEDEKLFFGSGTQLSVL.

V and J are TRBV30 and TRBJ1-4; no firm D call. Germline assignment: CDR1 GTSNPN and CDR2 SVGIG (reference sequence). This CDR3 is 15 amino acids long. The germline V and J ends were trimmed by 4 bases and 5 bases, with 17 bases remaining between them. As DNA, the CDR3 is TGTGCCTGGACTGGGGAGATAGGTCGGAATGAAAAACTGTTTTTT. Translated: CAWTGEIGRNEKLFF.

The V gene is TRBV7-2, the J gene TRBJ1-5; TRBD1 aligns across 7 bases. With 4 bases clipped from V and 7 bases from J, the junction kept 10 bases outside the gene matches. The CDR3 consists of 15 residues. Germline loops: CDR1 SGHTA, CDR2 FQGNSA. CDR3 nucleotides: TGTGCCAGCAGCTCGCGGACAGGAGGGTTGCAGCCCCAGCATTTT. It codes for CASSSRTGGLQPQHF.

The V gene is TRBV7-9, the J gene TRBJ1-5; D not certain. The CDR3 consists of 15 residues. The germline V gene encodes CDR1 SEHNR and CDR2 FQNEAQ (reference sequence). Trimming took 4 bases from V and 2 from J, leaving 12 bases between them. This CDR3 is CASSSSTAGNQPQHF. CDR3 sequence (DNA): TGTGCCAGCAGCTCCTCTACAGCCGGCAATCAGCCCCAGCATTTT.

The gene calls are TRBV15 and TRBJ1-2; no firm D call. Trimming removed 0 bases from V and 4 bases from J, with 6 bases in between. This CDR3 is 13 amino acids long. Looked up from germline, CDR1 is LNHNV and CDR2 is YYDKDF (reference sequence). The CDR3 region is CATSREGAYGYTF. The DNA for the CDR3 is TGTGCCACCAGCAGAGAGGGCGCCTATGGCTACACCTTC.

The rearrangement uses TRBV6-4 and TRBJ2-2; D may be TRBD1 (5 bases). Trimming shortened V by 0 bases and J by 0 bases, and 5 bases separated the two germline ends. CDR3 length: 15 residues. Germline V gene sequence: CDR1 MRHNA, CDR2 SNTAGT. The CDR3, as DNA: TGTGCCAGCAGTGACTCGACAGCGAACACCGGGGAGCTGTTTTTT. Encoded protein: CASSDSTANTGELFF.

The chain recombines TRBV6-1 with TRBJ2-1; D is possibly TRBD2 (6 bases). The CDR3 is 16 residues long. V was pared by 0 bases and J by 0 bases, with 9 bases between. Germline CDR1 is MNHNS and CDR2 is SASEGT. The CDR3 sequence: CASSEAGGSSYNEQFF. The CDR3 bases are TGTGCCAGCAGTGAAGCCGGGGGAAGCTCCTACAATGAGCAGTTCTTC.

The rearrangement links TRBV12-5 to TRBJ2-5; possible D gene TRBD1, 6 bases. CDR3 length equals 16 residues. V was clipped by 0 bases and J by 4 bases, with 15 bases between them. The germline V gene encodes CDR1 LGHNT and CDR2 FRNRAP. The CDR3 here is CASGLVRRGRVETQYF. CDR3 coding DNA: TGTGCTAGTGGTTTGGTCCGCAGGGGAAGGGTAGAGACCCAGTACTTC.

This sequence joins TRBV6-5 and TRBJ2-7; 7 positions agree with TRBD1. This CDR3 contains 11 residues. J lost 4 bases, V lost 6 bases, and 0 bases had no gene match. The germline V gene encodes CDR1 MNHEY and CDR2 SVGAGI. CDR3 DNA sequence: TGTGCCAGCAGGACAGGGTACGAGCAGTACGTC. This encodes CASRTGYEQYV.

This chain uses TRBV7-2 with TRBJ2-3; 10 nucleotides line up with TRBD2. The junction had 7 bases not matched to a gene; V was cut back by 5 bases and J by 5 bases. Germline lookup yields CDR1 SGHTA and CDR2 FQGNSA. The length of the CDR3 is 15 residues. In DNA, the CDR3 is TGTGCCAGCAGCAGAAGCGGGGGGGCAGGAGATACGCAGTATTTT. Translation gives CASSRSGGAGDTQYF.

This clone has only a few counts. V and J are TRBV7-2 and TRBJ1-1; a possible D gene is TRBD1 (6 bases). This CDR3 is built from 13 residues. Trimming shortened V by 2 bases and J by 9 bases, and 13 bases separated the two germline ends. CDR1 is SGHTA and CDR2 is FQGNSA in the germline V gene. The CDR3 loop reads CASSLSDRRKAFF. The CDR3 nucleotides read TGTGCCAGCAGCTTATCGGACAGAAGAAAAGCTTTCTTT.

J is TRBJ2-7 and V is TRBV6-1; 10 bases match TRBD2. The trim removed 0 bases at V and 4 bases at J, leaving 3 bases unmatched. Germline V CDR1 and CDR2: MNHNS, SASEGT. The CDR3 has 15 residues. The CDR3, as DNA: TGTGCCAGCAGTGAAGCAGCGGGAGGGTATTACGAGCAGTACGTC. Amino acids: CASSEAAGGYYEQYV.

This chain joins TRBV4-3 and TRBJ1-5, with D uncertain. CDR1 LGHNA and CDR2 YSLEER come from the germline V gene. The CDR3 has 13 amino acids. V lost 4 bases, J lost 4 bases, and 8 bases lay in between. The CDR3 loop is CASSLDINQPQHF. The CDR3 nucleotides read TGCGCCAGCAGCCTTGACATAAATCAGCCCCAGCATTTT.

CDR3 sequence (DNA): TGTGCCAGCCAGGAGTGGCGGGGGGGCACTGAAGCTTTCTTT. This sequence encodes CASQEWRGGTEAFF. The chain has TRBV27 and TRBJ1-1; weak D call: TRBD1 (5 bases). The CDR3 has 14 amino acids. The V end was cut by 8 bases, the J end by 4 bases, with 17 bases between. Per the germline V gene, CDR1 is MNHEY and CDR2 is SMNVEV (reference sequence).

The chain is built from TRBV11-2 and TRBJ2-1; D gene uncertain. Per germline, CDR1 SGHAT and CDR2 FQNNGV. The V end was cut by 5 bases, the J end by 8 bases, with 25 bases between. This CDR3 has 17 residues. This CDR3 reads CASSGDTVRPEGYEQFF. The DNA of the CDR3 is TGTGCCAGCAGCGGAGATACCGTACGACCTGAAGGTTATGAGCAGTTCTTC.

V and J are TRBV7-8 and TRBJ1-2; 9 bases match TRBD1. V was pared by 6 bases and J by 4 bases, with 0 bases of the junction left unmatched. CDR3 size: 12 residues. CDR1 is SGHVS and CDR2 is FQNEAQ in the germline V gene. CDR3 bases: TGTGCCAGCAGGGACAGGGGCTATGGCTACACCTTC. This codes for CASRDRGYGYTF.

This chain uses TRBV7-9 with TRBJ1-2, with 10 bases fitting TRBD1. Trimming at V came to 1 base and at J to 8 bases, leaving 10 bases not matched to a gene. This CDR3 has 16 amino acids. Germline CDR1 reads SEHNR; CDR2 reads FQNEAQ (reference sequence). The DNA for the CDR3 is TGTGCCAGCAGCTTAGGCGGGACAGGGGTAGAAAGGGGCTACACCTTC. It is translated as CASSLGGTGVERGYTF.

V is TRBV5-6 and J is TRBJ2-3; D is ambiguous. V shed 2 bases and J shed 0 bases, with 7 bases lying between them. The CDR3 is 14 residues long. Germline assignment: CDR1 SGHDT and CDR2 YYEEEE. The CDR3 region is CASSFATSTDTQYF. CDR3 sequence (DNA): TGTGCCAGCAGCTTCGCGACTAGCACAGATACGCAGTATTTT.

The rearrangement links TRBV29-1 to TRBJ1-2, with D hard to call. The CDR3 loop spans 14 amino acids. Germline V gives CDR1 SQVTM, CDR2 ANQGSEA. The V end lost 6 bases, the J end lost 8 bases, and 22 bases lay between the germline ends. CDR3 coding DNA: TGCAGCGTACTCCCCGGGTTAGGTGTCGGAGGCTACACCTTC. This translates into CSVLPGLGVGGYTF.

This chain links TRBV2 with TRBJ2-4; 9 nucleotides line up with TRBD1. Trimming at V came to 5 bases and at J to 1 base, leaving 9 bases not matched to a gene. There are 17 residues in the CDR3. Germline values: CDR1 SNHLY, CDR2 FYNNEI. For the CDR3, the DNA is TGTGCCAGCAGTTACAGACAGGGGGATTTGGCCAAAAACATTCAGTACTTC. Translating it yields CASSYRQGDLAKNIQYF. The full variable domain, its missing parts supplied by reference TRBV2 and TRBJ2-4, is EPEVTQTPSHQVTQMGQEVILRCVPISNHLYFYWYRQILGQKVEFLVSFYNNEISEKSEIFDDQFSVERPDGSNFTLKIRSTKLEDSAMYFCASSYRQGDLAKNIQYFGAGTRLSVL.

In nucleotides, the CDR3 is TGTGCCAGCAGCCTTTTTCTCGGGGGGTCCCAAGAGACCCAGTACTTC. This sequence encodes CASSLFLGGSQETQYF. The genes are TRBV4-2 and TRBJ2-5, with 7 bases matching TRBD2. The CDR3 runs 16 residues. CDR1 and CDR2 from the germline V gene are LGHNA and YNFKEQ. The junction had 9 bases not matched to a gene; V was cut back by 4 bases and J by 1 base.

The gene calls are TRBV6-4 and TRBJ2-3; D may be TRBD2 (5 bases). This CDR3 has 14 residues. From germline, CDR1 is MRHNA and CDR2 SNTAGT. Between the trimmed V and J ends, which lost 5 bases and 3 bases, there was a span of 12 bases. CDR3 in DNA: TGTGCCAGCAGTCGAGGGCTCGGAACAGATACGCAGTATTTT. Encoded protein: CASSRGLGTDTQYF.

The chain links TRBV21-1 to TRBJ2-5; TRBD1 is the table's D call, not checked against the DNA. TRBV21-1 is an annotated pseudogene. CDR3 length: 14 residues. The CDR3 DNA reads as TGTGCCAGCAGCAAAGCCGGGACACAAGAGACCCAGTACTTC. This translates into CASSKAGTQETQYF.

The chain joins TRBV5-1 to TRBJ1-4; the D gene is possibly TRBD1 (5 bases). Trimming removed 1 base from V and 8 bases from J, with 21 bases in between. The CDR3 has 17 residues. The germline V gene has CDR1 SGHRS and CDR2 YFSETQ. This chain's CDR3 is CASSLNGEGVPVEKLFF. DNA of the CDR3: TGCGCCAGCAGCTTGAATGGGGAAGGGGTGCCCGTGGAAAAACTGTTTTTT.